This T cell receptor beta chain comes out of a study of blood T cell repertoires in COVID-19. Looking at the study overall: PBMCs, B-cell-depleted T cells, or T cells provided the cDNA or gDNA that made up the material.

The V gene lost 3 bases and the J gene lost 6 bases, with 8 bases spanning the gap. There are 13 residues in the CDR3. Looked up from germline, CDR1 is LNHDA and CDR2 is SQIVND (reference sequence). This table comes from immunoSEQ multiplex PCR, and its TCRdb copy is limited to in-frame clones, with some not included. The sample has about 320,000 clones; roughly nine tenths are singletons. Individuals aged about 18 to 100 years were recruited from 24 US areas. The sequenced sample consisted of PBMCs or T cells enriched from blood (not recorded which). The V gene is TRBV19, the J gene TRBJ1-4, with D uncertain. The receptor was isolated from a woman aged 25 to 45 who had been exposed to COVID-19. For the CDR3, the DNA is TGTGCCAGTAGTATTTACCCGGATGAAAAACTGTTTTTT. Protein sequence: CASSIYPDEKLFF.